The source of this TCR beta chain is a study of T-cell reconstitution after alpha-beta-depleted transplantation in children. Study conclusions and caveats: At day 60, the high TCRbeta diversity found in some patients originated from recipient T cells and thymic progenitors that had survived. Newly generated T cells supplied most T-cell counts and diversity one year post-transplant. About two months after transplant, alpha-beta T cells reportedly came from several hundred expanded graft clones.

There are many counts of this clonotype. Its antigen remains unidentified. It was with unique molecular identifiers that the TCRbeta library was prepared. TCRdb passed the PCR reads through MiXCR, listing each CDR3 protein once. The repertoire includes 700,000 to 950,000 distinct CDR3 sequences, under 20% of them detected once, and about 4.6% sits in the top ten. Trimming took off 5 bases at V and 7 bases at J, with 21 bases between the two ends. CDR1 is SGHVS, CDR2 FQNEAQ, per germline. This CDR3 region has 16 residues. This clonotype was sampled from a male patient between 10 and 17 years old who had a stem cell transplant for acute lymphoblastic leukemia, so the T cells may come from the graft donor. V usage is TRBV7-8 and J usage is TRBJ2-1; the D is unclear. The sample in question was PBMCs, mostly from graft donor cells, obtained 360 days after TCRalphabeta/CD19-depleted stem cell transplant. CDR3 bases: TGTGCCAGCAGCCCTTGGCGGACCCCTTATGGGAATGAGCAGTTCTTC. Protein: CASSPWRTPYGNEQFF.